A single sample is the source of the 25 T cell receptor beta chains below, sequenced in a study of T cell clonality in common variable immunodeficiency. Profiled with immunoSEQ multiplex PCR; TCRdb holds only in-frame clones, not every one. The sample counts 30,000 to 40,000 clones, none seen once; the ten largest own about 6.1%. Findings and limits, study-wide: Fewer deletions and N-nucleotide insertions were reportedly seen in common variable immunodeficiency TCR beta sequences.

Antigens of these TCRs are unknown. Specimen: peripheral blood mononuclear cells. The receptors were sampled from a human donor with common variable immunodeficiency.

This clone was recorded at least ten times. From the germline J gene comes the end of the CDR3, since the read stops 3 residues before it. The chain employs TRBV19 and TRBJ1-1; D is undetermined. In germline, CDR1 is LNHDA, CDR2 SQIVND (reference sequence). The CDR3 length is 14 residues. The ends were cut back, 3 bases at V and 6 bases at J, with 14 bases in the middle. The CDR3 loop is CASSMRKAGPEAFF. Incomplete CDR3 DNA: TGTGCCAGTAGTATGAGAAAGGCAGGCCCTGAA.

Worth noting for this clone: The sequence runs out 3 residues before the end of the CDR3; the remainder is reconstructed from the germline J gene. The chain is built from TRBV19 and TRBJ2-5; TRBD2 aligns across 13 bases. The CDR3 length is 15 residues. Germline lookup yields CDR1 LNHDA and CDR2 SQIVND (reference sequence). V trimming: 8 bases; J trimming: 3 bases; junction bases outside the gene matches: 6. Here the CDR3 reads CASSGLAGAKETQYF. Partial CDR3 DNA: TGTGCCAGTTCAGGACTAGCGGGGGCTAAAGAGACC.

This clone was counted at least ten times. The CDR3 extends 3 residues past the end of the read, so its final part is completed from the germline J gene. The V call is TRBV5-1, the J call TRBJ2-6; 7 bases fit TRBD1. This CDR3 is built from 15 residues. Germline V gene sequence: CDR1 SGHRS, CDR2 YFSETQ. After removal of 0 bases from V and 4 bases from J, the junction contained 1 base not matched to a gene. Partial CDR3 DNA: TGCGCCAGCAGCTTGGAGGGGGCCGGGGCCAACGTC. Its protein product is CASSLEGAGANV. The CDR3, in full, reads CASSLEGAGANVLTF.

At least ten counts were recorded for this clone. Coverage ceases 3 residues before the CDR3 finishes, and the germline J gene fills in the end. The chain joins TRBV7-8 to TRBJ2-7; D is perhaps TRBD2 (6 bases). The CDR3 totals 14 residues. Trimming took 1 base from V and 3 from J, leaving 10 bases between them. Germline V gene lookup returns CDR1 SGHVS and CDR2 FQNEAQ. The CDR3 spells CASSLVEGFYEQYF. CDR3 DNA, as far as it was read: TGTGCCAGCAGCTTAGTGGAGGGTTTCTACGAG.

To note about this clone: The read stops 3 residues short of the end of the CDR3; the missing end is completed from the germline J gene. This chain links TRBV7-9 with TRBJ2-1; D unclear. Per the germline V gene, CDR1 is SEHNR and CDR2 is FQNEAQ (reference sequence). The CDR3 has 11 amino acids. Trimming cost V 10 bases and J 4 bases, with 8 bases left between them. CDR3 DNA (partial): TGTGCCATCCGGTGGTACAATGAG. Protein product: CAIRWYNE. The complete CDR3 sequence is CAIRWYNEQFF.

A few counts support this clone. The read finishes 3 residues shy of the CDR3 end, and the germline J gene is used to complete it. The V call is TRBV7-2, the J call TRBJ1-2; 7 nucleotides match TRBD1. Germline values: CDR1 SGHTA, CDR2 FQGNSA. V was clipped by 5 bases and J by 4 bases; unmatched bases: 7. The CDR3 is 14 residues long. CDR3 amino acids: CASSTDRVSYGYTF. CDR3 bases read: TGTGCCAGCAGCACCGACAGGGTCAGCTATGGC.

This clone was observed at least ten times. The CDR3 region is CASISQGRVGTGELFF. The DNA read from the CDR3 is TGTGCCAGTATATCGCAGGGGCGCGTTGGAACCGGGGAG. The chain recombines TRBV19 with TRBJ2-2; possibly TRBD1 for D (6 bases). Coverage ceases 3 residues before the CDR3 finishes, and the germline J gene fills in the end. V was clipped by 7 bases and J by 5 bases, with 20 bases between them. From germline, CDR1 is LNHDA and CDR2 SQIVND (reference sequence). CDR3 size: 16 residues.

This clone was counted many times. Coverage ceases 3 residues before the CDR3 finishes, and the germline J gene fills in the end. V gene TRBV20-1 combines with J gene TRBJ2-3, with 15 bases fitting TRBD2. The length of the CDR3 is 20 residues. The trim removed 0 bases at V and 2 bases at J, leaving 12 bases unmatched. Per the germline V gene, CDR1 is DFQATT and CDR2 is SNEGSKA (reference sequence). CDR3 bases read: TGCAGTGCTAGAGACGGCTGGACTAGCGGGGGGGTCCAAATCACAGATACG. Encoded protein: CSARDGWTSGGVQITDT. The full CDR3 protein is CSARDGWTSGGVQITDTQYF.

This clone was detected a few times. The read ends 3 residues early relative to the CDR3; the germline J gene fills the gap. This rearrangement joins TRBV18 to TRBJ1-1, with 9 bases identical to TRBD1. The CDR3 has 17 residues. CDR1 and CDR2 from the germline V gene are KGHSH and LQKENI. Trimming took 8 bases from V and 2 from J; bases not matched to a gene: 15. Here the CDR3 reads CASGEVGPGQGNTEAFF. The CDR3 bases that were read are TGTGCCAGCGGGGAAGTCGGGCCGGGACAGGGCAACACTGAA.

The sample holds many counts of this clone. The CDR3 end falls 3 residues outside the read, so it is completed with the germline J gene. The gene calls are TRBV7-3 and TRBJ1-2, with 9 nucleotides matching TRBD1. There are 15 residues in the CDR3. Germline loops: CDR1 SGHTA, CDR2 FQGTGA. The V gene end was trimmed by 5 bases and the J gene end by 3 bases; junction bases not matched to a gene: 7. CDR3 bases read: TGTGCCAGCAGCCTTACAGGGGGCGATGACTATGGC. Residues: CASSLTGGDDYG. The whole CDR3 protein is CASSLTGGDDYGYTF.

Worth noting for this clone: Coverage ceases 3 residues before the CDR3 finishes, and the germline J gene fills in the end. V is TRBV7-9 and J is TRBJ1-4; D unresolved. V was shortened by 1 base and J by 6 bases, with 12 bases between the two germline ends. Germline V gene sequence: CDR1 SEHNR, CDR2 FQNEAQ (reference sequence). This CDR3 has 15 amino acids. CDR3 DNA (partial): TGTGCCAGCAGCTTAGTAATGGGCCGGTATGAAAAA. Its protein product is CASSLVMGRYEK. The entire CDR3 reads CASSLVMGRYEKLFF.

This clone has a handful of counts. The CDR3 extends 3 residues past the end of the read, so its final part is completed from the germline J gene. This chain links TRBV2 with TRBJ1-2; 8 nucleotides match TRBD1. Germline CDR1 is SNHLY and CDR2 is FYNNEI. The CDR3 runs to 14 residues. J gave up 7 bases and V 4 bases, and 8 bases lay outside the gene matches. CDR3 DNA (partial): TGTGCCAGCAGTGTAACAGGGGGTTTTGCTGGC. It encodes CASSVTGGFAG. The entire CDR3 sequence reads CASSVTGGFAGYTF.

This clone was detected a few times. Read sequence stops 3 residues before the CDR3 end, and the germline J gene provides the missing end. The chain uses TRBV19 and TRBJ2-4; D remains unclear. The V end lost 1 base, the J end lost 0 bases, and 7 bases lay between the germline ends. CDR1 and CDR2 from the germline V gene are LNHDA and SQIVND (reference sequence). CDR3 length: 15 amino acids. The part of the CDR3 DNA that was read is TGTGCCAGTAGTATAGTTCCTAGAGCCAAAAACATT. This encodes CASSIVPRAKNI. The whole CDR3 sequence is CASSIVPRAKNIQYF.

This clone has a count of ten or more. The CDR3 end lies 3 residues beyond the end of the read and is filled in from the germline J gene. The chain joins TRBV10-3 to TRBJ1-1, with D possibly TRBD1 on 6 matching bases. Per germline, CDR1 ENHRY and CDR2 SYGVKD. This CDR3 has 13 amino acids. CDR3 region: CAITNPGTPKAFF. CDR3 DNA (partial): TGTGCCATCACTAACCCAGGGACACCTAAA.

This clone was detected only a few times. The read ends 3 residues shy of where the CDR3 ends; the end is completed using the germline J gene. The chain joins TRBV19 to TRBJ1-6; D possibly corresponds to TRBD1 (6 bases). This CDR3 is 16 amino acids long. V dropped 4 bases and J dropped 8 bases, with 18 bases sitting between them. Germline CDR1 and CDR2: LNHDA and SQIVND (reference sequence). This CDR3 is CASSTGTTDSYSPLHF. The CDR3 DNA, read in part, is TGTGCCAGTAGTACCGGGACAACCGACTCCTATTCACCC.

Partial CDR3 DNA: TGTGCCACCTCACAGGACAATCAGCCC. The encoded protein is CATSQDNQP. The entire CDR3 reads CATSQDNQPQHF. This chain links TRBV7-9 with TRBJ1-5, with D perhaps matching TRBD1 (5 bases). The observed sequence ends 3 residues before the CDR3 terminus, with the missing tail filled in from the germline J gene. CDR3 length: 12 residues. The germline V and J ends were trimmed by 10 bases and 3 bases, with 10 bases remaining between them. Per the germline V gene, CDR1 is SEHNR and CDR2 is FQNEAQ (reference sequence).

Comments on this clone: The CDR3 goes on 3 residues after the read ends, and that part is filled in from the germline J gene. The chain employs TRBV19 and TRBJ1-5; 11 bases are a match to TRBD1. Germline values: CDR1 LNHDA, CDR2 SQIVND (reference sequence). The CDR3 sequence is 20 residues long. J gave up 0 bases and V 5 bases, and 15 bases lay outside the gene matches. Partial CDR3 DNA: TGTGCCAGTAGTCCTAGTTCGGGGACAGGGGGGGCTTATAGCAATCAGCCC. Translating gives CASSPSSGTGGAYSNQP. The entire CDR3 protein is CASSPSSGTGGAYSNQPQHF.

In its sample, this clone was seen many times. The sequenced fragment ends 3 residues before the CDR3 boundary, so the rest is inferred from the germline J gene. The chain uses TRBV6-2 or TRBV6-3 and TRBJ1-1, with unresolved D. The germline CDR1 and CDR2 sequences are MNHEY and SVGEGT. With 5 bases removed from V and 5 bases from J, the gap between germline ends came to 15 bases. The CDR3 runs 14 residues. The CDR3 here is CASSPLGQRTEAFF. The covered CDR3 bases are TGTGCCAGCAGTCCCTTAGGGCAGCGGACTGAA.

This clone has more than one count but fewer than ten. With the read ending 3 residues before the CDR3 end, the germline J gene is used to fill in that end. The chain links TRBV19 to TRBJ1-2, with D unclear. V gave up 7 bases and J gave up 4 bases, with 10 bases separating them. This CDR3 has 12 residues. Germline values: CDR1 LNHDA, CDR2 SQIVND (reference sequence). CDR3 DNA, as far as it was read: TGTGCCAGTAACTCCAGGTCCTATGGC. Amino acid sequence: CASNSRSYG. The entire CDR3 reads CASNSRSYGYTF.

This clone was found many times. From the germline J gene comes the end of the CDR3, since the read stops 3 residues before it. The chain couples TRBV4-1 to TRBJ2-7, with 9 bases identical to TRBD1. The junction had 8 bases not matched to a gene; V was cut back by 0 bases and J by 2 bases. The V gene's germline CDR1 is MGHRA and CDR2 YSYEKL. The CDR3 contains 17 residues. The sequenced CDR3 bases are TGCGCCAGCAGCCAAGATGTATTGGGACAGGGCACCTACGAG. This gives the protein CASSQDVLGQGTYE. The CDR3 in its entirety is CASSQDVLGQGTYEQYF.

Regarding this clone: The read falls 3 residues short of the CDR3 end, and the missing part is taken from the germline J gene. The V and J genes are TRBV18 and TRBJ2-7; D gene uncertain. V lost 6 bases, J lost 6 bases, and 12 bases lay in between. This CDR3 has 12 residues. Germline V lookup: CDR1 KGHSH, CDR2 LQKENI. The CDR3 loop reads CASSAASGEQYF. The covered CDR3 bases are TGTGCCAGCTCTGCCGCCAGTGGCGAG.

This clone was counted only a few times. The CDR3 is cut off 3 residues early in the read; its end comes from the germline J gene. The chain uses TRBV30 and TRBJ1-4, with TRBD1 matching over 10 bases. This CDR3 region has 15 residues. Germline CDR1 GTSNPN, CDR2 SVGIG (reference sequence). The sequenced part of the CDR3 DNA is TGTGCCTGGAGTGAGGGGACAGGGGTAGTATCGAAA. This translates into CAWSEGTGVVSK. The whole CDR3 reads CAWSEGTGVVSKLFF.

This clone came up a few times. CDR3 amino acids: CASRPLLDFNEQFF. The sequenced part of the CDR3 DNA is TGTGCCAGCAGACCCCTACTAGATTTCAATGAG. The V gene is TRBV2, the J gene TRBJ2-1; tentatively, D is TRBD2 (5 bases). Read sequence stops 3 residues before the CDR3 end, and the germline J gene provides the missing end. The CDR3 covers 14 residues. Germline lookup yields CDR1 SNHLY and CDR2 FYNNEI. With 6 bases removed from V and 6 bases from J, the gap between germline ends came to 15 bases. The whole variable domain, filled in from reference TRBV2 and TRBJ2-1, reads EPEVTQTPSHQVTQMGQEVILRCVPISNHLYFYWYRQILGQKVEFLVSFYNNEISEKSEIFDDQFSVERPDGSNFTLKIRSTKLEDSAMYFCASRPLLDFNEQFFGPGTRLTVL.

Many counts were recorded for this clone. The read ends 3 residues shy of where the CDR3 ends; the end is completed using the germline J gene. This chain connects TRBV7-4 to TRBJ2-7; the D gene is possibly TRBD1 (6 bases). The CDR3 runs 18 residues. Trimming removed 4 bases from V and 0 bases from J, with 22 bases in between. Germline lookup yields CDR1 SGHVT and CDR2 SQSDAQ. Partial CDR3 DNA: TGTGCCAGCAGCTACAGCACACCTCCGGGACATCCCTCCTACGAG. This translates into CASSYSTPPGHPSYE. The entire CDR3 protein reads CASSYSTPPGHPSYEQYF.

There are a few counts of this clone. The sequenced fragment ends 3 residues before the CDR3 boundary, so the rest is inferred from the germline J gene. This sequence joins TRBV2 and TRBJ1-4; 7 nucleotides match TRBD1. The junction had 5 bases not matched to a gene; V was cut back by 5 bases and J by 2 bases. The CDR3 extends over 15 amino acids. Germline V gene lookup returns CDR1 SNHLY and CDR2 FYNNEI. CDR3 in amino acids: CASSPPGGTNEKLFF. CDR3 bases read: TGTGCCAGCAGTCCTCCAGGGGGGACTAATGAAAAA.